The rows below give T cell receptor beta chains drawn from one sample of a study of identical twins. TCRdb re-called the 5' RACE reads with MiXCR, one entry per CDR3 protein. This sample has 300,000 to 400,000 distinct CDR3 sequences, with around an eighth found just once. These sequences were also reported in another study, on yellow fever vaccine responses in identical twins.

Material: CD8+ T cells sorted from blood. These receptors were collected from a young woman in good health. The CDR3 runs from the conserved cysteine through the conserved F or W. A D gene is named only where the DNA matches it firmly. The size field is filled for only some rows; it gives once, few, many or a size class.

D gene: NA
V gene: TRBV4-1
CDR3 length: 17
J gene: TRBJ1-4
clone size: few
CDR3 DNA: TGCGCCAGCAGCCAAGATTCGCCAGGGTTCACTAATGAAAAACTGTTTTTT
CDR3 protein: CASSQDSPGFTNEKLFF

D gene: NA
V gene: TRBV20-1
CDR3 length: 12
J gene: TRBJ2-3
clone size: NA
CDR3 DNA: TGCAGTGCTAGTAGCCGTTGGGTTACGCAGTATTTT
CDR3 protein: CSASSRWVTQYF

D gene: TRBD2
V gene: TRBV29-1
CDR3 length: 19
J gene: TRBJ2-1
clone size: NA
CDR3 DNA: TGCAGCGTTGAAGATTTCGCTAGCGGGGAGATTCGCTCCTACAATGAGCAGTTCTTC
CDR3 protein: CSVEDFASGEIRSYNEQFF

D gene: TRBD1
V gene: TRBV28
CDR3 length: 14
J gene: TRBJ1-2
clone size: NA
CDR3 DNA: TGTGCCAGCAGTTTGGACAGGGGATACTATGGCTACACCTTC
CDR3 protein: CASSLDRGYYGYTF

D gene: TRBD2
V gene: TRBV27
CDR3 length: 15
J gene: TRBJ2-1
clone size: few
CDR3 DNA: TGTGCCAGCAGTCCCAGACTAGCGGGCAGGGGTGGGCAGTTCTTC
CDR3 protein: CASSPRLAGRGGQFF

D gene: NA
V gene: TRBV7-9
CDR3 length: 16
J gene: TRBJ2-5
clone size: NA
CDR3 DNA: TGTGCCAGCAGCTTCCCCGGGGGCCCAAGCCCAGAGACCCAGTACTTC
CDR3 protein: CASSFPGGPSPETQYF

D gene: NA
V gene: TRBV25-1
CDR3 length: 12
J gene: TRBJ1-2
clone size: few
CDR3 DNA: TGTGCCAGCAGTGAATATGGCCATGGCTACACCTTC
CDR3 protein: CASSEYGHGYTF

D gene: NA
V gene: TRBV27
CDR3 length: 14
J gene: TRBJ1-1
clone size: few
CDR3 DNA: TGTGCCAGCAGTTTACAAATCCCCCCAGGGGCTGCTTTCTTT
CDR3 protein: CASSLQIPPGAAFF

D gene: NA
V gene: TRBV7-9
CDR3 length: 13
J gene: TRBJ1-1
clone size: few
CDR3 DNA: TGTGCCAGTAGAGGCGCCCCGAACACTGAAGCTTTCTTT
CDR3 protein: CASRGAPNTEAFF

D gene: TRBD2
V gene: TRBV5-1
CDR3 length: 16
J gene: TRBJ2-7
clone size: many
CDR3 DNA: TGCGCCAGCAGCTTGGTGGCTGTTAGCGGGAACTACGAGCAGTACTTC
CDR3 protein: CASSLVAVSGNYEQYF

D gene: NA
V gene: TRBV6-5
CDR3 length: 15
J gene: TRBJ2-3
clone size: NA
CDR3 DNA: TGTGCCAGCAGTTCCCCGGACAGAGCTTCGGATACGCAGTATTTT
CDR3 protein: CASSSPDRASDTQYF

D gene: NA
V gene: TRBV19
CDR3 length: 13
J gene: TRBJ2-2
clone size: NA
CDR3 DNA: TGTGCCAGTAGTATCCGCGTCACCGGGGAGCTGTTTTTT
CDR3 protein: CASSIRVTGELFF

D gene: TRBD1
V gene: TRBV7-8
CDR3 length: 14
J gene: TRBJ2-1
clone size: NA
CDR3 DNA: TGTGCCAGCACCCGGGACAGGGACCCCAATGAGCAGTTCTTC
CDR3 protein: CASTRDRDPNEQFF

D gene: TRBD2
V gene: TRBV5-4
CDR3 length: 18
J gene: TRBJ2-3
clone size: few
CDR3 DNA: TGTGCCAGCACGCCGGGACTAGCGGGAGCTCTTATCAGAGATACGCAGTATTTT
CDR3 protein: CASTPGLAGALIRDTQYF

D gene: NA
V gene: TRBV12-3/TRBV12-4
CDR3 length: 16
J gene: TRBJ2-1
clone size: few
CDR3 DNA: TGTGCCAGCAGGCCGGGGGTGGGTACCTCCTACAATGAGCAGTTCTTC
CDR3 protein: CASRPGVGTSYNEQFF

D gene: TRBD2
V gene: TRBV7-9
CDR3 length: 15
J gene: TRBJ2-7
clone size: few
CDR3 DNA: TGTGCCAGCAGCCGGACTAGCGGGAAGGTCTACGAGCAGTACTTC
CDR3 protein: CASSRTSGKVYEQYF

D gene: TRBD2
V gene: TRBV13
CDR3 length: 15
J gene: TRBJ2-7
clone size: NA
CDR3 DNA: TGTGCCAGCAGCACCCCCGCTAGCGGTACCTACGAGCAGTACTTC
CDR3 protein: CASSTPASGTYEQYF

D gene: NA
V gene: TRBV5-6
CDR3 length: 13
J gene: TRBJ2-1
clone size: NA
CDR3 DNA: TGTGCCAGCATGGAAGCATCCTACAATGAGCAGTTCTTC
CDR3 protein: CASMEASYNEQFF

D gene: TRBD2
V gene: TRBV9
CDR3 length: 16
J gene: TRBJ2-1
clone size: NA
CDR3 DNA: TGTGCCAGCAGCGTACTGAGCGGGGGGTCTTACAATGAGCAGTTCTTC
CDR3 protein: CASSVLSGGSYNEQFF

D gene: TRBD1
V gene: TRBV12-3/TRBV12-4
CDR3 length: 13
J gene: TRBJ2-2
clone size: few
CDR3 DNA: TGTGCCAGCCAGGGGGCATGGACCGGGGAGCTGTTTTTT
CDR3 protein: CASQGAWTGELFF

D gene: TRBD2
V gene: TRBV28
CDR3 length: 19
J gene: TRBJ2-3
clone size: few
CDR3 DNA: TGTGCCAGCAGTTTATTGGGGACTAGCGGGAGAGTTGGCGCAGATACGCAGTATTTT
CDR3 protein: CASSLLGTSGRVGADTQYF

D gene: TRBD2
V gene: TRBV28
CDR3 length: 18
J gene: TRBJ2-3
clone size: NA
CDR3 DNA: TGTGCCAGCAGTTCCCGGACTAGCGGGAGGGCCCTGACAGATACGCAGTATTTT
CDR3 protein: CASSSRTSGRALTDTQYF

D gene: TRBD2
V gene: TRBV20-1
CDR3 length: 12
J gene: TRBJ2-7
clone size: few
CDR3 DNA: TGCAGTTACGGGACTAGCGGTTACGAGCAGTACTTC
CDR3 protein: CSYGTSGYEQYF

D gene: TRBD1
V gene: TRBV20-1
CDR3 length: 16
J gene: TRBJ1-4
clone size: NA
CDR3 DNA: TGCAGTGCTAGAGAACACCGGACAGGGGGACTGGGAAAACTGTTTTTT
CDR3 protein: CSAREHRTGGLGKLFF

D gene: TRBD2
V gene: TRBV11-2
CDR3 length: 17
J gene: TRBJ2-1
clone size: few
CDR3 DNA: TGTGCCAGCAGCTTACGGGGGGGACTAGCGGAGGGCAATGAGCAGTTCTTC
CDR3 protein: CASSLRGGLAEGNEQFF

D gene: TRBD1
V gene: TRBV13
CDR3 length: 14
J gene: TRBJ2-7
clone size: few
CDR3 DNA: TGTGCCAGCAGCTTAGGGGACAGGTACGACGAGCAGTACTTC
CDR3 protein: CASSLGDRYDEQYF

D gene: NA
V gene: TRBV12-3/TRBV12-4
CDR3 length: 16
J gene: TRBJ2-2
clone size: few
CDR3 DNA: TGTGCCAGCAGTTTTTATAGGGCGTCGGACACCGGGGAGCTGTTTTTT
CDR3 protein: CASSFYRASDTGELFF

D gene: NA
V gene: TRBV3-1
CDR3 length: 15
J gene: TRBJ1-1
clone size: many
CDR3 DNA: TGTGCCAGCAGCCAAGTCCGCAGGGAGAACACTGAAGCTTTCTTT
CDR3 protein: CASSQVRRENTEAFF

D gene: NA
V gene: TRBV13
CDR3 length: 15
J gene: TRBJ2-7
clone size: few
CDR3 DNA: TGTGCCAGCAGCCCCACCCCGAACAGGGTCGGTGAGCAGTACTTC
CDR3 protein: CASSPTPNRVGEQYF